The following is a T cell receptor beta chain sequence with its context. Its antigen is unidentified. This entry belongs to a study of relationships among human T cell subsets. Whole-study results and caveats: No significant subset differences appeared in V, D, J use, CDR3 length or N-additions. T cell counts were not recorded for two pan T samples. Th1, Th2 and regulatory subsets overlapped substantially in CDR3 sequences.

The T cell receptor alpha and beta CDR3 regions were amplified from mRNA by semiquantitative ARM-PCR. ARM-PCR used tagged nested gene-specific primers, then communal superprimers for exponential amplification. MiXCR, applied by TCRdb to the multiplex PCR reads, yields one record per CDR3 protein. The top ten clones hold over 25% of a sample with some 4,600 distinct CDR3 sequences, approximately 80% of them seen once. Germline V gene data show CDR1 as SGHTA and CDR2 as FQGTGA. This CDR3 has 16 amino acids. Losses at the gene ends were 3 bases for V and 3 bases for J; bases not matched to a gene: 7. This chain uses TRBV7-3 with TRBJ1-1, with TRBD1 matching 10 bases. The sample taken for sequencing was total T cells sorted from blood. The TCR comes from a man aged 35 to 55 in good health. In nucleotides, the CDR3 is TGTGCCAGCAGCTTGACAGGGGGCCTAGTCCACACTGAAGCTTTCTTT. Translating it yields CASSLTGGLVHTEAFF.